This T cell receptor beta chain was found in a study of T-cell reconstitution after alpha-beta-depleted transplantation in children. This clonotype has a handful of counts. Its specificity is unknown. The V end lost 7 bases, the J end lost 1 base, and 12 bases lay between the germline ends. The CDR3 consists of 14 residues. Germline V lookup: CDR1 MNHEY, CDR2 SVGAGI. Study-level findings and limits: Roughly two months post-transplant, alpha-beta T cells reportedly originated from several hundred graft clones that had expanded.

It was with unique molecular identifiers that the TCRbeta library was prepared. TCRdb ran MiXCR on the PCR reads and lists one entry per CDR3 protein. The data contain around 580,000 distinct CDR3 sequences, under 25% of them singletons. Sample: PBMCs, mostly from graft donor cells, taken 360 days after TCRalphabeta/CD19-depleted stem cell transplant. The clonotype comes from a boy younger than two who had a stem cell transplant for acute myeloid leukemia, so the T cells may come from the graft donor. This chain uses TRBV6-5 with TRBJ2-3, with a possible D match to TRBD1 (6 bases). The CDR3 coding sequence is TGTGCCAGCAATTTACAGGGACGCACAGATACGCAGTATTTT. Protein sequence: CASNLQGRTDTQYF.